This T cell receptor (beta chain) was identified during a study of shared T cell receptors in the human thymus (dated by TCRdb to the early 2020s). A note on the overall study: The study examined how self-reactive, shared T-cell receptor alpha chains are generated in the human thymus.

The CDR3 starts with the cysteine, ends with the phenylalanine, and has 14 residues. Here the CDR3 DNA is all that survives: 42 bases in frame from base 1. V lost 4 bases and J lost 6 bases, and the count of bases not matched to a germline gene is 4. The germline V gene encodes CDR1 SGHVS and CDR2 FQNEAQ. About this clone: It lacks a known antigen. No base quality values were provided; no much bigger clone lies one nucleotide off.

Libraries came from the immunoSEQ multiplex PCR assay. In TCRdb, the immuneACCESS table is reduced to in-frame sequences with V and J assigned. These tables do not hold every clone; where another copy was compared, an unresolved V gene accounts for under half, and the others remain unexplained. In all, the sample holds roughly 500,000 clones, and 78% of those were seen once. The biggest ten clones account for about 0.012% of the sample. These sequences were also reported in another study, on human thymus T cells. That second publication adds: In Finland, the donors were immunologically healthy infants who were having open corrective cardiac surgery for congenital heart defects. The thymus tissue came from surgical resects taken out during corrective cardiac surgery. V and J gene segment usage appeared biased in both thymic and peripheral blood repertoires. The related research reported highly overlapping thymic TCR repertoires among unrelated individuals. The study characterized TCR alpha and beta repertoires from under 10 infant thymus samples and four related peripheral blood samples. The cohort included more than five male and a couple of female infants, with donor ages spanning 7 to 244 days. Thymocytes were mechanically released from the tissue and were stored as pellets of roughly 9-30 million cells at -70 degrees C. A QIAsymphony instrument was used to extract genomic DNA from frozen cell pellets. The immunoSEQ multiplex PCR assay was used to amplify the TCRB and TCRAD loci from a standardized quantity of quality-controlled genomic DNA. The amplicons spanned the V(D)J region and were long enough to cover the CDR3 and allow V and J genes to be identified. Through the commercial immunoSEQ service, the amplicons were sequenced on an Illumina platform. Primer bias and sequencing errors were corrected as previously described, and TCRAD and TCRB were defined on the basis of the IMGT database. Analysis of the repertoires was done with immunoSEQ Analyzer 3.0 and VDJTools and included basic statistics, V/J segment usage, diversity estimates, rarefaction and pairwise overlap. Diversity was estimated with Chao1, ChaoE, Efron-Thisted, Shannon and inverse Simpson indices, and also on datasets down-sampled to the smallest sample. Repertoire overlap was assessed by strict matching of CDR3 nucleotide sequence, V gene and J gene, and clustering was done by Jaccard-based multidimensional scaling. On average, thymus samples gave 750,000 to 950,000 unique TCRB clonotypes, whereas blood samples gave around 84,000.

This sequence uses TRBV7-8 and TRBJ1-5; 9 bases in between match TRBD1. The sequenced sample was thymocytes. The sequence was obtained from a boy less than two years old with a congenital heart defect. Donor details come from another sample of the same person, matched by shared clones. CDR3 sequence: CASSSGQGSQPQHF. Here is the DNA: TGTGCCAGCAGCTCGGGACAGGGAAGTCAGCCCCAGCATTTT.